This TCR beta chain was captured in a study of metastatic and nonmetastatic thyroid tumors. The wider study: Repertoire comparisons spanned blood and tumor or nodule tissue from malignant and benign thyroid patients. Study observations and caveats: TCR beta diversity was reportedly significantly higher in malignant thyroid tumors than benign nodules, in blood and tumor.

V lost 0 bases and J lost 10; bases outside the gene matches: 4. The CDR3 length is 14 residues. Germline CDR1 and CDR2: DFQATT and SNEGSKA (reference sequence). With MiXCR, TCRdb reprocessed the PCR reads. Of 35,000 to 50,000 clones listed, 28% were seen once; the top ten hold roughly 9.5%. Each patient came to thyroid surgery without any prior treatment (of any kind). In its sample, this clone was seen many times. Its antigen is unknown. The sequence was obtained from a male donor with papillary thyroid cancer or a benign thyroid nodule (not recorded which). Some clones in this sample may be carry-over from other donors' samples. This sequence joins TRBV20-1 and TRBJ1-6; 9 bases fit TRBD1. The specimen was blood. CDR3: CSARDWDRDSPLHF. In nucleotides, the CDR3 is TGCAGTGCTAGAGATTGGGACAGGGACTCACCCCTCCACTTT.